The 21 T cell receptor beta chains listed next were all sequenced from one sample in a study of T cell repertoires in cytomegalovirus infection. MiXCR, run by TCRdb on the reads, gives a single entry per CDR3 protein. The data hold about 85,000 distinct CDR3 sequences, with roughly 44% observed a single time. Their target antigens are unknown. The sequences come from CD8+ T cells from cultured PBMCs, collected from culture after CMV antigen stimulation. The source is a human donor in good health (CMV status not recorded). Some clones in this sample may be carry-over from other donors' samples.

This clonotype has more than one count but fewer than ten. This rearrangement joins TRBV9 to TRBJ2-7, with D perhaps matching TRBD1 (6 bases). Germline V gives CDR1 SGDLS, CDR2 YYNGEE. With 3 bases removed from V and 6 bases from J, the gap between germline ends came to 16 bases. The CDR3 loop spans 14 amino acids. This CDR3 reads CASSAPGAQAEQYF. CDR3 DNA: TGTGCCAGCAGCGCCCCAGGGGCGCAGGCCGAGCAGTACTTC.

This clonotype was observed a handful of times. The J gene is TRBJ2-3, the V gene TRBV7-2; 10 positions match TRBD2. CDR3 length: 16 amino acids. V gave up 0 bases and J gave up 1 base; unmatched junction bases: 1. CDR1 SGHTA and CDR2 FQGNSA come from the germline V gene. CDR3 DNA: TGTGCCAGCAGCTTAGCGCTAGCGGGAGGCACAGATACGCAGTATTTT. This gives the protein CASSLALAGGTDTQYF.

This clonotype was counted a single time. The chain links TRBV18 to TRBJ2-7; D may correspond to TRBD1 or TRBD2 (5 bases each). Per the germline V gene, CDR1 is KGHSH and CDR2 is LQKENI. Trimming removed 3 bases at V and 2 bases at J, with 17 bases between. The CDR3 is made up of 16 amino acids. CDR3 bases: TGTGCCAGCTCACCGGGTCGGGACCTCCTCCCCTACGAGCAGTACTTC. Translated: CASSPGRDLLPYEQYF.

The V gene is TRBV11-2, the J gene TRBJ2-1; TRBD2 matches at 9 bases. V lost 3 bases, J lost 3 bases, and 3 bases stayed unmatched. The CDR3 length is 15 residues. CDR1 is SGHAT and CDR2 is FQNNGV in the germline V gene. The CDR3: CASSFSGGIYNEQFF. The DNA of the CDR3 is TGTGCCAGCAGCTTCAGCGGGGGGATCTACAATGAGCAGTTCTTC.

The chain joins TRBV15 to TRBJ2-7; D possibly matches TRBD1 or TRBD2 (5 bases each). This CDR3 is 15 amino acids long. CDR1 and CDR2 from the germline V gene are LNHNV and YYDKDF (reference sequence). Trimming took 4 bases from V and 2 from J, leaving 15 bases between them. CDR3 in DNA: TGTGCCACCAGCAACCCCGGGACGGAGACCTACGAGCAGTACTTC. Amino acids: CATSNPGTETYEQYF.

This clonotype was seen a handful of times. The V call is TRBV7-2, the J call TRBJ1-5; D gene ambiguous. Germline CDR1 reads SGHTA; CDR2 reads FQGNSA. The CDR3 covers 14 residues. The ends were cut back, 1 base at V and 9 bases at J, with 13 bases in the middle. CDR3: CASSLGPLDRPQHF. In DNA, the CDR3 is TGTGCCAGCAGCTTAGGCCCTCTAGATCGGCCCCAGCATTTT.

For this clonotype: A read error may account for a junction end that differs from germline. The V call is TRBV10-3, the J call TRBJ1-2, with a possible D match to TRBD1 (6 bases). Germline V gives CDR1 ENHRY, CDR2 SYGVKD. CDR3 size: 11 residues. The chain's CDR3 is CSIMDSYGYTF. In DNA form, the CDR3 reads TGTTCCATCATGGACAGCTATGGCTACACCTTC.

This clonotype was detected only a few times. The CDR3: CASSILGPTDTQYF. Here the CDR3 DNA reads TGTGCCAGTAGTATTCTCGGACCAACAGATACGCAGTATTTT. The chain recombines TRBV19 with TRBJ2-3; no definite D call. Per the germline V gene, CDR1 is LNHDA and CDR2 is SQIVND (reference sequence). Trimming removed 3 bases at V and 3 bases at J, with 10 bases between. This CDR3 spans 14 amino acids.

The chain has TRBV20-1 and TRBJ2-1; D is perhaps TRBD2 (6 bases). This CDR3 has 15 amino acids. The V and J ends lost 3 bases and 7 bases respectively, with 19 bases between them. Germline V lookup: CDR1 DFQATT, CDR2 SNEGSKA (reference sequence). The CDR3 bases are TGCAGTGCTAGGTTTCCGGGACTTGAGAGGAATGAGCAGTTCTTC. Amino acid sequence: CSARFPGLERNEQFF.

About this clonotype itself: At one end, the junction sequence differs from germline, possibly due to a read error. The rearrangement uses TRBV4-1 and TRBJ1-1; D unclear. CDR1 and CDR2 (germline): MGHRA, YSYEKL. CDR3 length: 15 amino acids. The CDR3 loop reads CASSQDPGWGTEAFF. Here the CDR3 DNA reads TGTGCCAGCAGCCAAGACCCCGGGTGGGGCACTGAAGCTTTCTTT.

In this sample, this clonotype turned up a few times. An end of the junction differs from the germline gene, which may be a read error. The genes are TRBV7-7 and TRBJ2-2, with 9 bases identical to TRBD2. The CDR3 is 15 amino acids. Germline values: CDR1 SSHAT, CDR2 FNYEAQ (reference sequence). Here the CDR3 DNA reads TGTGCTAGCAGCTCTAGCGGGAAGAACACCGGGGAGCTGTTTTTT. It encodes CASSSSGKNTGELFF.

This sequence joins TRBV7-6 and TRBJ2-3, with TRBD2 matching over 11 bases. The CDR3 extends over 21 amino acids. Germline-derived CDR1 and CDR2 are SGHVS and FNYEAQ. The J segment lost 0 bases and the V segment lost 5 bases, leaving 19 bases of the junction unmatched. CDR3 nucleotide sequence: TGTGCCAGCAGCCCTCCTTTCCGGGTAGCGGGGGGGCCGTATAGCACAGATACGCAGTATTTT. It translates to CASSPPFRVAGGPYSTDTQYF.

This clonotype was seen more than once but under ten times. The chain combines TRBV7-8 with TRBJ1-1; D might be TRBD1 (6 bases). Trimming removed 5 bases at V and 4 bases at J, with 23 bases between. Per germline, CDR1 SGHVS and CDR2 FQNEAQ. The CDR3 extends over 17 amino acids. Written as DNA, the CDR3 is TGTGCCAGCAGCGCACGCACGTACAGGGTTAGAGGCACTGAAGCTTTCTTT. Its translation: CASSARTYRVRGTEAFF.

The sample holds a few counts of this clonotype. The CDR3 nucleotides read TGTGCCAGCACCCCTTTGGGCAGGGGCTCTGGGGCCAACGTCCTGACTTTC. Its protein product is CASTPLGRGSGANVLTF. The chain recombines TRBV12-3 or TRBV12-4 with TRBJ2-6; tentative D call: TRBD1 (6 bases). Trimming took 7 bases from V and 0 from J, leaving 16 bases between them. This CDR3 region has 17 residues.

The chain couples TRBV29-1 to TRBJ2-7; tentatively, D is TRBD1 or TRBD2 (5 bases each). The CDR3 covers 11 residues. Trimming stripped 4 bases from V and 4 bases from J, with 8 bases between. The germline CDR1 and CDR2 sequences are SQVTM and ANQGSEA. The CDR3 DNA sequence: TGCAGCGTTGTTGGGGGATACGAGCAGTACTTC. Residues: CSVVGGYEQYF.

V and J are TRBV7-3 and TRBJ2-7; 11 bases match TRBD2. Germline assignment: CDR1 SGHTA and CDR2 FQGTGA. The CDR3 is made up of 14 amino acids. Trimming removed 4 bases from V and 5 bases from J; junction bases left unmatched: 4. The CDR3 nucleotides read TGTGCCAGCAGCTCGCTAGCGGGGGGAGACGAGCAGTACTTC. Translation gives CASSSLAGGDEQYF.

The genes are TRBV7-9 and TRBJ2-6; 7 bases map to TRBD1. With V trimmed by 5 bases and J by 2 bases, 9 bases remained unmatched. The CDR3 is 17 amino acids. The V gene's germline CDR1 is SEHNR and CDR2 FQNEAQ (reference sequence). DNA for the CDR3: TGTGCCAGCAGCCAGGGACAGATAAACGCTGGGGCCAACGTCCTGACTTTC. Amino acids: CASSQGQINAGANVLTF.

The genes are TRBV12-5 and TRBJ2-5; 8 bases fit TRBD1. CDR3 size: 13 residues. With V trimmed by 5 bases and J by 5 bases, 4 bases remained unmatched. Germline CDR1 reads LGHNT; CDR2 reads FRNRAP. DNA of the CDR3: TGTGCTAGTGGTCTCAGGGGGCAGGAGACCCAGTACTTC. Residues: CASGLRGQETQYF.

The chain combines TRBV4-1 with TRBJ2-1, with a tentative D call TRBD2 (5 bases). Germline V lookup: CDR1 MGHRA, CDR2 YSYEKL. Between the trimmed V and J ends, which lost 0 bases and 8 bases, there was a span of 11 bases. This CDR3 has 14 residues. CDR3 DNA: TGCGCCAGCAGCCAAGAGCCTGCCGGGGATGAGCAGTTCTTC. Translated, it gives CASSQEPAGDEQFF.

The rearrangement joins TRBV4-1 to TRBJ1-2, with D maybe TRBD1 (6 bases). V was pared by 0 bases and J by 7 bases, with 12 bases between. This CDR3 is 14 amino acids long. Germline V gene lookup returns CDR1 MGHRA and CDR2 YSYEKL. CDR3 region: CASSQDRGAGGYTF. DNA for the CDR3: TGCGCCAGCAGCCAAGATCGGGGGGCAGGTGGCTACACCTTC.

The V and J genes are TRBV2 and TRBJ2-1, with D possibly being TRBD1 (6 bases). The germline V and J ends were trimmed by 3 bases and 0 bases, with 12 bases remaining between them. The germline gives CDR1 SNHLY, CDR2 FYNNEI. CDR3 length: 16 amino acids. CDR3 region: CASSEYGQSSYNEQFF. For the CDR3, the DNA is TGTGCCAGCAGTGAGTACGGACAGAGCTCCTACAATGAGCAGTTCTTC.